The 18 T cell receptor beta chains presented below share a single source sample, sequenced in a study of cytomegalovirus exposure and HLA in healthy donors. PCR primers comprised 60 Vbeta and 13 Jbeta primers. Clones were sequenced by immunoSEQ multiplex PCR, and TCRdb holds only the in-frame ones, with some missing. This sample carries about 93,000 clones, roughly four fifths of them seen once, and the ten largest clones take under 0.75%. Material: PBMCs. The origin of the receptors is a man aged 25 to 45 in good health and CMV-seronegative.

The chain uses TRBV2 and TRBJ2-3, with 12 bases identical to TRBD2. V shed 7 bases, J shed 3 bases, and the junction held 8 bases outside the gene matches. Germline loops: CDR1 SNHLY, CDR2 FYNNEI. The CDR3 totals 16 residues. CDR3: CASNERTSGTTDTQYF. CDR3 nucleotides: TGTGCCAGCAACGAAAGGACTAGCGGGACTACAGATACGCAGTATTTT.

The J gene is TRBJ1-3, the V gene TRBV7-9, with D tentatively TRBD1 (5 bases). This CDR3 spans 13 amino acids. V lost 10 bases to trimming and J lost 1 base, with 11 bases between them. CDR1 and CDR2 from the germline V gene are SEHNR and FQNEAQ (reference sequence). CDR3 residues: CATPGISGNTIYF. DNA for the CDR3: TGTGCCACCCCAGGGATTTCTGGAAACACCATATATTTT.

The sample holds a few counts of this clone. The genes are TRBV9 and TRBJ1-4; D uncertain. Germline lookup yields CDR1 SGDLS and CDR2 YYNGEE. This CDR3 is 14 amino acids long. V was clipped by 3 bases and J by 7 bases, with 13 bases between them. CDR3 in DNA: TGTGCCAGCAGCGCCTCGACCGCGGGTGAAAAACTGTTTTTT. This sequence encodes CASSASTAGEKLFF.

This chain joins TRBV14 and TRBJ2-7; perhaps TRBD2 as D (6 bases). V was cut by 1 base and J by 2 bases, with 15 bases left in between. The CDR3 spans 16 residues. Germline values: CDR1 SGHDN, CDR2 FVKESK. CDR3 bases: TGTGCCAGCAGCCAAGTTTCTGGGAGGTTCGCCTACGAGCAGTACTTC. This encodes CASSQVSGRFAYEQYF.

V usage is TRBV7-3 and J usage is TRBJ2-3; D might be TRBD1 (6 bases). Germline values: CDR1 SGHTA, CDR2 FQGTGA. V dropped 1 base and J dropped 4 bases, with 12 bases sitting between them. The CDR3 has 15 amino acids. In DNA, the CDR3 is TGTGCCAGCAGCTTAATTCGGTCAGGGGCAGATACGCAGTATTTT. This translates into CASSLIRSGADTQYF.

The rearrangement links TRBV7-2 to TRBJ2-1; D may be TRBD2 (7 bases). This CDR3 comprises 17 residues. V lost 1 base and J lost 4, with 17 bases in between. CDR1 SGHTA and CDR2 FQGNSA come from the germline V gene. Written as DNA, the CDR3 is TGTGCCAGCAGCTTAGGTGGGCGCGGGGGCACATACAATGAGCAGTTCTTC. It translates to CASSLGGRGGTYNEQFF.

This rearrangement joins TRBV11-3 to TRBJ2-7, with 9 bases lining up with TRBD2. CDR1 SGHNT and CDR2 YENEEA come from the germline V gene. The CDR3 is 16 amino acids. V lost 5 bases to trimming and J lost 3 bases; unmatched junction nucleotides: 11. CDR3 residues: CASSQSLASGIYEQYV. The CDR3 bases are TGTGCCAGCAGCCAAAGTCTGGCTAGCGGGATCTACGAGCAGTACGTC.

This chain uses TRBV18 with TRBJ2-1; 7 bases match TRBD1. Germline assignment: CDR1 KGHSH and CDR2 LQKENI. V trimming: 4 bases; J trimming: 5 bases; junction bases outside the gene matches: 8. The CDR3 is 15 residues long. The CDR3 DNA follows: TGTGCCAGCTCACTCTCCCGGGACAGCAACAATGAGCAGTTCTTC. It yields the protein CASSLSRDSNNEQFF.

This clone has only a few counts. The rearrangement uses TRBV19 and TRBJ2-7, with a tentative D call TRBD1 (5 bases). Looked up from germline, CDR1 is LNHDA and CDR2 is SQIVND (reference sequence). V was cut by 4 bases and J by 4 bases, with 11 bases left in between. CDR3 length: 13 amino acids. The chain's CDR3 is CASSTVQGYEQYF. The CDR3 nucleotides are TGTGCCAGTAGTACAGTCCAGGGTTACGAGCAGTACTTC.

The rearrangement links TRBV6-4 to TRBJ1-5, with D unresolved. Germline-derived CDR1 and CDR2 are MRHNA and SNTAGT. V lost 8 bases, J lost 0 bases, and 14 bases lay in between. The CDR3 spans 15 residues. In nucleotides, the CDR3 is TGTGCCAGCTCCGAGGAGGGTGGTAGCAATCAGCCCCAGCATTTT. Translated, it gives CASSEEGGSNQPQHF.

The chain carries TRBV19 and TRBJ1-2, with 11 bases identical to TRBD1. The trim removed 6 bases at V and 1 base at J, leaving 10 bases unmatched. Germline lookup yields CDR1 LNHDA and CDR2 SQIVND (reference sequence). The CDR3 spans 17 residues. For the CDR3, the DNA is TGTGCCAGTAGCCACCGGGACAGGGGGGCACATAACTATGGCTACACCTTC. This codes for CASSHRDRGAHNYGYTF.

The chain combines TRBV29-1 with TRBJ2-1; the match to TRBD2 covers 10 bases. The J segment lost 0 bases and the V segment lost 5 bases, leaving 10 bases of the junction unmatched. Germline CDR1 is SQVTM and CDR2 is ANQGSEA. The CDR3 extends over 17 amino acids. The CDR3 bases are TGCAGCGTTCAGCGGGGGGGCTATGGGGGCTCCTACAATGAGCAGTTCTTC. Translation: CSVQRGGYGGSYNEQFF.

The chain couples TRBV2 to TRBJ1-4; D is uncertain. Germline values: CDR1 SNHLY, CDR2 FYNNEI. This CDR3 contains 16 residues. Trimming removed 0 bases at V and 7 bases at J, with 15 bases between. The DNA of the CDR3 is TGTGCCAGCAGTGAAGCGCTTACCTCCGCTAGTGAAAAACTGTTTTTT. This gives the protein CASSEALTSASEKLFF.

This clone has a handful of counts. The chain uses TRBV5-6 and TRBJ1-1; 7 bases map to TRBD1. Trimming removed 3 bases from V and 1 base from J; junction bases left unmatched: 6. Per the germline V gene, CDR1 is SGHDT and CDR2 is YYEEEE. The CDR3 covers 15 residues. The CDR3 reads CASSSQDRANTEAFF. In DNA, the CDR3 is TGTGCCAGCAGCTCTCAAGACAGGGCGAACACTGAAGCTTTCTTT.

The chain uses TRBV7-8 and TRBJ2-3; D might be TRBD1 (6 bases). The ends were cut back, 4 bases at V and 1 base at J, with 18 bases in the middle. CDR3 size: 17 residues. Germline CDR1 SGHVS, CDR2 FQNEAQ. The CDR3 DNA sequence: TGTGCCAGCAGCTCCCAGGGGTACAACTTCGGCACAGATACGCAGTATTTT. Translation: CASSSQGYNFGTDTQYF.

The chain uses TRBV6-5 and TRBJ2-2; 7 bases fit TRBD1. Per germline, CDR1 MNHEY and CDR2 SVGAGI. The trim removed 5 bases at V and 6 bases at J, leaving 9 bases unmatched. The CDR3 is made up of 15 amino acids. The CDR3 nucleotides are TGTGCCAGCAGTCGTCGACAGGGCGTCCCCGGGGAGCTGTTTTTT. It is translated as CASSRRQGVPGELFF.

The sample holds a few counts of this clone. The V gene is TRBV10-3, the J gene TRBJ1-3, with a weak D call TRBD1 (5 bases). Germline CDR1 ENHRY, CDR2 SYGVKD. The CDR3 covers 14 residues. Trimming removed 3 bases from V and 1 base from J, with 7 bases in between. CDR3 loop: CAISERGSGNTIYF. DNA of the CDR3: TGTGCCATCAGTGAAAGGGGATCTGGAAACACCATATATTTT.

V and J are TRBV7-9 and TRBJ2-1; TRBD1 aligns across 9 bases. Unmatched junction bases numbered 10, after V lost 5 bases and J lost 8 bases. The CDR3 is 15 amino acids. Per germline, CDR1 SEHNR and CDR2 FQNEAQ (reference sequence). CDR3 nucleotides: TGTGCCAGCAGCCACCGGACAGGGGTAAGGCATGAGCAGTTCTTC. It codes for CASSHRTGVRHEQFF.